What follows is one T cell receptor (beta chain) and its context. Trimming took 4 bases from V and 4 from J; bases not matched to a gene: 13. CDR1 is SGHNT and CDR2 is YYREEE in the germline V gene (reference sequence). The CDR3 has 17 amino acids. These data are taken from a study of blood T cell repertoires in COVID-19. Assay used: immunoSEQ multiplex PCR; TCRdb lists only in-frame clones, some missing. The sample shows 150,000 to 200,000 clones, over 70% of them seen only once. The chain is built from TRBV5-4 and TRBJ2-1; 8 bases map to TRBD2. This TCR was recovered from a man between 65 and 85 years old who had been exposed to COVID-19. The specimen sequenced was PBMCs or T cells enriched from blood (not recorded which). CDR3 in DNA: TGTGCCAGCAGCCCTCCCGCTAGCGGGCCTTTTTACAATGAGCAGTTCTTC. Protein sequence: CASSPPASGPFYNEQFF. Combining the CDR3 with reference TRBV5-4 and TRBJ2-1 gives the whole variable domain ETGVTQSPTHLIKTRGQQVTLRCSSQSGHNTVSWYQQALGQGPQFIFQYYREEENGRGNFPPRFSGLQFPNYSSELNVNALELDDSALYLCASSPPASGPFYNEQFFGPGTRLTVL.